Given below is one T cell receptor (beta chain) in context. These data originate in a study of T cells after somatic rescue of genetic block. Germline V gene lookup returns CDR1 MNHNS and CDR2 SASEGT. This CDR3 is 16 amino acids long. The V end lost 3 bases, the J end lost 0 bases, and 14 bases lay between the germline ends. TCRdb's copy holds only in-frame clones and misses some; the assay was immunoSEQ multiplex PCR. The sample lists over 95,000 clones, about 89% occurring once. This chain joins TRBV6-1 and TRBJ2-5, with D maybe TRBD1 (6 bases). The specimen sequenced was peripheral blood mononuclear cells (PBMCs). This receptor was obtained from a woman aged 18-29 years. As DNA, the CDR3 is TGTGCCAGCAGTGAGTCCGGGACACTGTACCAAGAGACCCAGTACTTC. Protein: CASSESGTLYQETQYF.